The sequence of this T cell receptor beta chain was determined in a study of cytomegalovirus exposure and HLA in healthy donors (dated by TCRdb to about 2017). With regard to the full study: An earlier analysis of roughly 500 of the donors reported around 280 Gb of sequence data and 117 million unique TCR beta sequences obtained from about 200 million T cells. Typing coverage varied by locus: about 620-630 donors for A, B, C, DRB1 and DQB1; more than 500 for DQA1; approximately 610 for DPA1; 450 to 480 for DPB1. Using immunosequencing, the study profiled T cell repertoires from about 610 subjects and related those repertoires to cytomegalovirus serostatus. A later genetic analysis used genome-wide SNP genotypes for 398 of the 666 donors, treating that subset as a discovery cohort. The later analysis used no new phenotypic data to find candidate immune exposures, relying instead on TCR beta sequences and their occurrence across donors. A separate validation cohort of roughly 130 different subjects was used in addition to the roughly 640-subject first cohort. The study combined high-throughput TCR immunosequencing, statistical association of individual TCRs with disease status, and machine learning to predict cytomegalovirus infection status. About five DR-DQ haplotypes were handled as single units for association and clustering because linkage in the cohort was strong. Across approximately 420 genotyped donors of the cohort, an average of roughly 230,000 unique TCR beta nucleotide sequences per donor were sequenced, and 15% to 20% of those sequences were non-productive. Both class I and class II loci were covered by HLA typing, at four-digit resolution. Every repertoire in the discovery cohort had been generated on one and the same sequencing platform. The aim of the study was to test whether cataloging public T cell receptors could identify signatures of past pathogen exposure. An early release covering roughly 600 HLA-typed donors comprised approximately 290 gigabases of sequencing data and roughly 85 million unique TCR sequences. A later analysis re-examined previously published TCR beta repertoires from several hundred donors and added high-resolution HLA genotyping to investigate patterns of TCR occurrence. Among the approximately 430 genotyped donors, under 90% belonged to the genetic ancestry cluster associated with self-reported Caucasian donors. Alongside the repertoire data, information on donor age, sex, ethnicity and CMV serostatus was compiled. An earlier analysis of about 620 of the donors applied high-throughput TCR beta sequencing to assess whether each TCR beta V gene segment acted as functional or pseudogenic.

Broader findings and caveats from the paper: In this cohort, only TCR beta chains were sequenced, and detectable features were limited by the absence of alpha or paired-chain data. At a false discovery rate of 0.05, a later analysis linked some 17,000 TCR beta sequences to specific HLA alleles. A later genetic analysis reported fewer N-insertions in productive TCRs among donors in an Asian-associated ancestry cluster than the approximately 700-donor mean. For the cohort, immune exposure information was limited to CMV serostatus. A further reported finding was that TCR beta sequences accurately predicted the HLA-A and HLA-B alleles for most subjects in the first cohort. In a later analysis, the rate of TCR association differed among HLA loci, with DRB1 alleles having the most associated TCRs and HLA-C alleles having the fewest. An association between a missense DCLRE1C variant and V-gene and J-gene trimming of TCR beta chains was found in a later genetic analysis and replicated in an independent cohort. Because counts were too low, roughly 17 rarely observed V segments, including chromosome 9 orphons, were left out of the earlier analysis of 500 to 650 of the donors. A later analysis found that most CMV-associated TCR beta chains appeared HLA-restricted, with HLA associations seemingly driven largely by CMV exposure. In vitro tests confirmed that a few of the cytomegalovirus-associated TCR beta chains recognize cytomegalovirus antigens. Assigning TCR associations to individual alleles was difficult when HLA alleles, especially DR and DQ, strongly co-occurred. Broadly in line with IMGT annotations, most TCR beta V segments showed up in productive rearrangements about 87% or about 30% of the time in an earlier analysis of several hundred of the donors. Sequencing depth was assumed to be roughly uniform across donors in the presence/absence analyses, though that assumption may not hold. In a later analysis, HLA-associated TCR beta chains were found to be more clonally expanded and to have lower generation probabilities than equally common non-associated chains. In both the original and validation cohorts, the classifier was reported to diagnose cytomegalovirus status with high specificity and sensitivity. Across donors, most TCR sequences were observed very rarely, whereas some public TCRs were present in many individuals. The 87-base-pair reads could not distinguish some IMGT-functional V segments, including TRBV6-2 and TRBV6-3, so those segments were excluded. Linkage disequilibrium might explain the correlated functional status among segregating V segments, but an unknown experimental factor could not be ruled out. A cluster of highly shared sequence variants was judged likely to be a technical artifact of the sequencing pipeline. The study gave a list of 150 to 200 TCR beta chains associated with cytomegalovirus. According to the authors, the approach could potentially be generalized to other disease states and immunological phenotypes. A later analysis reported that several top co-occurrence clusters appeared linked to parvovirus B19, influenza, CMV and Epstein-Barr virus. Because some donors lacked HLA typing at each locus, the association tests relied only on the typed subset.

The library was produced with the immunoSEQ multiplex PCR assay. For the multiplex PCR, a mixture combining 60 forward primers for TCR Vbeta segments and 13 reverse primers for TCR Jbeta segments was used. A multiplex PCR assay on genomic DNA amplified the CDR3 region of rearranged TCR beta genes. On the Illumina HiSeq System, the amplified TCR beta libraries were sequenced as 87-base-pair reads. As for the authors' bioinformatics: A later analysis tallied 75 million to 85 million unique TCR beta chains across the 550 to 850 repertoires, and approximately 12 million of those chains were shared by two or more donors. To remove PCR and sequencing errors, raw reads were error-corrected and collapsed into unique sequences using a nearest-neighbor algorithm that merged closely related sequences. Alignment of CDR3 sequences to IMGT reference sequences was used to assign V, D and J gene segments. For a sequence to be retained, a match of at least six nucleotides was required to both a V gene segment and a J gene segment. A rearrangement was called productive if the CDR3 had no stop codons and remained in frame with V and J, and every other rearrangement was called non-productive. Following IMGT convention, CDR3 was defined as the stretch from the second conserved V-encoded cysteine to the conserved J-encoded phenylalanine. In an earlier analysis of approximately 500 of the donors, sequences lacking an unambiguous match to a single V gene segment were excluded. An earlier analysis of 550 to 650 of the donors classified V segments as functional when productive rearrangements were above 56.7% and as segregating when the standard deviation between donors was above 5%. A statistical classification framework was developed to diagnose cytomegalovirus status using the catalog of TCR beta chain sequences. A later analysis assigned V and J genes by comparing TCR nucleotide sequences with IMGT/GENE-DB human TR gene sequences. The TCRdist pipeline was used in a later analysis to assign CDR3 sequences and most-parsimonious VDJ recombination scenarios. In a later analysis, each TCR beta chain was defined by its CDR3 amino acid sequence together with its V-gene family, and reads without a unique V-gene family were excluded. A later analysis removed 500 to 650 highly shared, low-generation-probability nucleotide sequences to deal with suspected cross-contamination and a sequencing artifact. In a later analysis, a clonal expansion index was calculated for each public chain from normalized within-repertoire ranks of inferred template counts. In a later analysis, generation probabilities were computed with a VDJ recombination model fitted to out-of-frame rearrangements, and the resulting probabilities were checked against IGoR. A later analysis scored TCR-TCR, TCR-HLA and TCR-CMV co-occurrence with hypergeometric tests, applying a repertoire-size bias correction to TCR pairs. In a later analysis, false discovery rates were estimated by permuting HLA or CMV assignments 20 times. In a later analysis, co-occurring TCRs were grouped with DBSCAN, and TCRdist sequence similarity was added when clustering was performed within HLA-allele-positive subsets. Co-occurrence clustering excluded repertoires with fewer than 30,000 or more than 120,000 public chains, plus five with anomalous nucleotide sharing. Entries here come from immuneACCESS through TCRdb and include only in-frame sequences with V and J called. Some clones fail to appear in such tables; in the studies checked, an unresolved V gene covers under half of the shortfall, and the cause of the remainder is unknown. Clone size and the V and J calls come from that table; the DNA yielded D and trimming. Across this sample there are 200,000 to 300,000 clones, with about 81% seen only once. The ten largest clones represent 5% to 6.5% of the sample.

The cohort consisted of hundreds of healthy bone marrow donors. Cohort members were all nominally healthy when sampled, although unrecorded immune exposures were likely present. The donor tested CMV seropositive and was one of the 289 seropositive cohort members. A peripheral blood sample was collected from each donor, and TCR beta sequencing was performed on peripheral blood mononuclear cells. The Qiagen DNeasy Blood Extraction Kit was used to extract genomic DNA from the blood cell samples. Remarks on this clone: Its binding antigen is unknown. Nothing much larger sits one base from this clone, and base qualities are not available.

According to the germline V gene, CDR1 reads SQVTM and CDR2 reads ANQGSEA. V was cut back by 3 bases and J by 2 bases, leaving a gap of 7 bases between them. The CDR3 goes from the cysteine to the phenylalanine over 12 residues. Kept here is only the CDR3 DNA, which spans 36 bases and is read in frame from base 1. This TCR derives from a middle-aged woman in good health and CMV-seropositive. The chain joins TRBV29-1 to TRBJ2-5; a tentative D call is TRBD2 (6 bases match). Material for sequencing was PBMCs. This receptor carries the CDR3 CSVEAGQETQYF. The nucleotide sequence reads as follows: TGCAGCGTTGAGGCGGGACAAGAGACCCAGTACTTC.